The subject of this entry is one TCR beta chain. TCRdb's copy holds only in-frame clones and misses some; the assay was immunoSEQ multiplex PCR. The sample lists 350,000 to 400,000 clones; more than 75% were seen once. Germline CDR1 reads MNHEY; CDR2 reads SVGAGI. The trim removed 6 bases at V and 5 bases at J, leaving 7 bases unmatched. The CDR3 runs 15 residues. Grouping used clinical history reported by participants in a survey and questionnaire. The record originates from a study of blood T cell repertoires in COVID-19. This sequence was found in a woman aged 18-30 years who had recovered from COVID-19. The V and J genes are TRBV6-5 and TRBJ1-6; 7 positions match TRBD1. The sequencing input was PBMCs or T cells enriched from blood (not recorded which). The CDR3 sequence: CASSRQGSNNSPLHF. CDR3 nucleotides: TGTGCCAGCAGCAGACAGGGATCGAATAATTCACCCCTCCACTTT.